The present T cell receptor beta chain was sequenced within a study of blood T cell repertoires in COVID-19. The table came from immunoSEQ multiplex PCR; TCRdb's copy has only in-frame clones and leaves some out. The sample lists under 300,000 clones, around 86% occurring once. This clone was observed a few times. The V and J ends lost 0 bases and 3 bases respectively, with 9 bases between them. Germline V gene data show CDR1 as ENHRY and CDR2 as SYGVKD. The CDR3 loop spans 14 amino acids. The clonotype was recovered from a man younger than 45 who had recovered from COVID-19. Sequencing was performed on peripheral blood. This sequence joins TRBV10-3 and TRBJ2-7; a weak D match, TRBD1 (6 bases). The CDR3 here is CAISESHRDYEQYF. The CDR3 region has the DNA TGTGCCATCAGTGAGTCGCACAGGGACTACGAGCAGTACTTC.